Presented here are 2 T cell receptor beta chains from one specimen sequenced in a study of cytomegalovirus exposure and HLA in healthy donors. In the PCR, 60 Vbeta and 13 Jbeta primers were used. Libraries were prepared by immunoSEQ multiplex PCR; TCRdb keeps only in-frame clonotypes and omits some of them. The sample contains 100,000 to 150,000 clones, about 83% of which appear only once. Sample: PBMCs. The origin of the receptors is a man under 40 in good health and CMV-seronegative.

The chain has TRBV6-1 and TRBJ2-6; possibly TRBD2 for D (5 bases). The CDR3 covers 15 residues. Germline CDR1 and CDR2: MNHNS and SASEGT. The germline V and J ends were trimmed by 3 bases and 1 base, with 7 bases remaining between them. CDR3 bases: TGTGCCAGCAGTGAGGGAGTTTCTGGGGCCAACGTCCTGACTTTC. It codes for CASSEGVSGANVLTF.

V is TRBV7-2 and J is TRBJ2-1; 9 nucleotides line up with TRBD1. This CDR3 has 16 amino acids. The V segment lost 3 bases and the J segment 6 bases; nucleotides outside the gene matches: 9. Germline V gene sequence: CDR1 SGHTA, CDR2 FQGNSA. The CDR3 DNA reads as TGTGCCAGCAGCTTTTCGGGGACAGGGCGGGGCAATGAGCAGTTCTTC. This encodes CASSFSGTGRGNEQFF.